The clone carrying this TCR beta chain came up a few times. The sample belongs to a study of response to subunit inactivated influenza vaccine. V shed 0 bases and J 5 bases; nucleotides not matched to a gene: 4. The CDR3 is 15 residues long. Germline V gene sequence: CDR1 ENHRY, CDR2 SYGVKD. TCRdb re-called the RT-PCR reads through MiXCR, storing one row per CDR3 protein. The table lists about 570,000 distinct CDR3 sequences, around 11% of them singletons. The sample also formed part of further work on T cells expressing NK-cell markers. From that report: TCR beta cDNA was made by 5'RACE template switching with UMIs.

The sequence came from a middle-aged man who received an inactivated influenza vaccine. The sequencing used PBMCs from blood, collected on the day of vaccination. The chain has TRBV10-3 and TRBJ2-3; 8 bases are shared with TRBD1. CDR3 coding DNA: TGTGCCATCAGTGAGTCTAGGACAGGGAGAGATACGCAGTATTTT. Translating it yields CAISESRTGRDTQYF.